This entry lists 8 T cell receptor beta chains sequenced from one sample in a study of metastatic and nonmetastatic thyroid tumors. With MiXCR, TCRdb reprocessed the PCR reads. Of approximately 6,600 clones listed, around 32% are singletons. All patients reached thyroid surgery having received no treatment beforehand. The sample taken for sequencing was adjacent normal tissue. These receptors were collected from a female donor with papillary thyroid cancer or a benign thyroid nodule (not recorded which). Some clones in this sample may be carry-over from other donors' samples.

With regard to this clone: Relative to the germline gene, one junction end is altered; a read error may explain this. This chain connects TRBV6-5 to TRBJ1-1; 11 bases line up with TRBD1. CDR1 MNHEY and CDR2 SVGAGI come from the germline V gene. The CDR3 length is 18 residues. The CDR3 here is CASSYSEGQGARGTEAFF. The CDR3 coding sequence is TGCGCCAGCAGTTACTCGGAAGGACAGGGGGCGCGGGGCACTGAAGCTTTCTTT.

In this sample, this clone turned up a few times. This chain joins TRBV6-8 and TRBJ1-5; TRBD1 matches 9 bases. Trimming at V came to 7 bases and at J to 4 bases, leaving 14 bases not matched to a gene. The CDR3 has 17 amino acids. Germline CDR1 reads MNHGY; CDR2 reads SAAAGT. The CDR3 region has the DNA TGTGCCAGCACCTACTCTGATAGGACAGGGGCAAATCAGCCCCAGCATTTT. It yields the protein CASTYSDRTGANQPQHF.

The CDR3 loop reads CASSPRASGKSYEQYF. Here the CDR3 DNA reads TGTGCCAGCAGCCCCCGGGCTAGCGGTAAATCCTACGAGCAGTACTTC. The gene calls are TRBV11-2 and TRBJ2-7; 7 bases fit TRBD2. Germline CDR1 SGHAT, CDR2 FQNNGV. With V trimmed by 5 bases and J by 1 base, 11 bases remained unmatched. The CDR3 contains 16 residues.

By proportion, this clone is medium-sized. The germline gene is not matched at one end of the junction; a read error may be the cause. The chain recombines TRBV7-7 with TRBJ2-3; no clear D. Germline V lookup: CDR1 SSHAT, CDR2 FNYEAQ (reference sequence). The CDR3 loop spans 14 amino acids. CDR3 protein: CASSSGVGTDTQYF. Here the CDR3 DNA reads TGTGCTAGCAGCTCTGGGGTGGGCACAGATACGCAGTATTTT.

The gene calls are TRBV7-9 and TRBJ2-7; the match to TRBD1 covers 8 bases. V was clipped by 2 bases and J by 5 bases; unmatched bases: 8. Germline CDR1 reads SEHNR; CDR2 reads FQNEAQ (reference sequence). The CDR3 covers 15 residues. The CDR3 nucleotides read TGTGCCAGCAGCTTATGGGCGGACAGGGAAGACGAGCAGTACTTC. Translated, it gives CASSLWADREDEQYF. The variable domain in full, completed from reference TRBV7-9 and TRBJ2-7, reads DTGVSQNPRHKITKRGQNVTFRCDPISEHNRLYWYRQTLGQGPEFLTYFQNEAQLEKSRLLSDRFSAERPKGSFSTLEIQRTEQGDSAMYLCASSLWADREDEQYFGPGTRLTVT.

CDR3: CASSYTGSNQPQHF. CDR3 coding DNA: TGTGCCAGCAGCTATACAGGGAGCAATCAGCCCCAGCATTTT. The chain joins TRBV12-3 or TRBV12-4 to TRBJ1-5; tentatively, D is TRBD1 (6 bases). The V and J ends lost 6 bases and 1 base respectively, with 10 bases between them. This CDR3 contains 14 residues.

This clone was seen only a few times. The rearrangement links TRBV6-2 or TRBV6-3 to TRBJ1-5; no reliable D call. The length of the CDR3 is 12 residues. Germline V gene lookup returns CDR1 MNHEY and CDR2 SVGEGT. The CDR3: CASNVGGQPQHF. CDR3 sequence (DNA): TGTGCATCGAATGTAGGTGGTCAGCCCCAGCATTTT.

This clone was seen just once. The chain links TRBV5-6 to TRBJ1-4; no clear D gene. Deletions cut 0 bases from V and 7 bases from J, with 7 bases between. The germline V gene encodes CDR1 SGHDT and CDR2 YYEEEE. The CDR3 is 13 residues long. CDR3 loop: CASSLGRGEKLFF. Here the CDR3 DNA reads TGTGCCAGCAGCTTGGGACGGGGTGAAAAACTGTTTTTT.